The 27 T cell receptor beta chains below were found in one sample sequenced in a study of T-cell reconstitution after alpha-beta-depleted transplantation in children. TCRbeta library construction was performed incorporating unique molecular identifiers. Using its own MiXCR run on the PCR reads, TCRdb lists one record per CDR3 protein. The sample contains a few hundred thousand distinct CDR3 sequences, approximately 30% of which appear only once. The material sequenced was PBMCs, taken before TCRalphabeta/CD19-depleted stem cell transplant. These TCRs come from a boy younger than two with Wiskott-Aldrich syndrome, due to receive a stem cell transplant.

Only one count was recorded for this clonotype. The V gene is TRBV9, the J gene TRBJ2-3; D possibly corresponds to TRBD1 (6 bases). The CDR3 is made up of 16 amino acids. Germline loops: CDR1 SGDLS, CDR2 YYNGEE. The V end was cut by 0 bases, the J end by 0 bases, with 11 bases between. The CDR3 DNA reads TGTGCCAGCAGCGTAGCTGTGGGGGCGAGCACAGATACGCAGTATTTT. This codes for CASSVAVGASTDTQYF. Using reference TRBV9 and TRBJ2-3 for the parts outside the CDR3, the full variable domain is DSGVTQTPKHLITATGQRVTLRCSPRSGDLSVYWYQQSLDQGLQFLIQYYNGEERAKGNILERFSAQQFPDLHSELNLSSLELGDSALYFCASSVAVGASTDTQYFGPGTRLTVL.

This chain connects TRBV5-1 to TRBJ2-3, with a possible D match to TRBD1 (6 bases). V gave up 2 bases and J gave up 6 bases, with 13 bases separating them. The CDR3 contains 14 residues. Germline V gene sequence: CDR1 SGHRS, CDR2 YFSETQ. The CDR3 loop reads CASSLQGWGDTQYF. The CDR3, as DNA: TGCGCCAGCAGCTTACAGGGTTGGGGCGATACGCAGTATTTT.

V and J are TRBV9 and TRBJ2-5; D is possibly TRBD1 (5 bases). Germline loops: CDR1 SGDLS, CDR2 YYNGEE. V dropped 0 bases and J dropped 5 bases, with 14 bases sitting between them. The CDR3 has 15 residues. The CDR3 nucleotides read TGTGCCAGCAGCGTAGCTGGAAGGGGAATGGAGACCCAGTACTTC. It is translated as CASSVAGRGMETQYF.

This sequence joins TRBV5-1 and TRBJ2-1; unclear D gene. The germline V gene encodes CDR1 SGHRS and CDR2 YFSETQ. V was trimmed by 4 bases and J by 1 base, leaving 15 bases between them. The CDR3 runs to 16 residues. The CDR3: CASSPRYSESYNEQFF. CDR3 coding DNA: TGCGCCAGCAGCCCCCGGTATTCTGAGTCCTACAATGAGCAGTTCTTC.

This clonotype was counted only a few times. V is TRBV7-6 and J is TRBJ1-6, with 9 bases fitting TRBD1. CDR3 length: 18 residues. CDR1 and CDR2 from the germline V gene are SGHVS and FNYEAQ. V dropped 5 bases and J dropped 8; count of bases not matched to a gene: 16. The CDR3 sequence: CASSLDRRDRAGDSPLHF. The CDR3 coding sequence is TGTGCCAGCAGCCTCGACCGGAGGGACAGGGCCGGTGATTCACCCCTCCACTTT. Looking up the rest from reference TRBV7-6 and TRBJ1-6 gives the full variable domain: GAGVSQSPRYKVTKRGQDVALRCDPISGHVSLYWYRQALGQGPEFLTYFNYEAQQDKSGLPNDRFSAERPEGSISTLTIQRTEQRDSAMYRCASSLDRRDRAGDSPLHFGNGTRLTVT.

This clonotype has a handful of counts. This rearrangement joins TRBV5-1 to TRBJ2-3, with a weak D call TRBD1 (5 bases). Trimming removed 4 bases from V and 4 bases from J, with 13 bases in between. This CDR3 comprises 14 residues. Germline V gives CDR1 SGHRS, CDR2 YFSETQ. The CDR3 sequence is CASSPTQGSDTQYF. DNA of the CDR3: TGCGCCAGCAGCCCAACTCAGGGATCAGATACGCAGTATTTT. Filled out from reference TRBV5-1 and TRBJ2-3, the complete variable domain reads KAGVTQTPRYLIKTRGQQVTLSCSPISGHRSVSWYQQTPGQGLQFLFEYFSETQRNKGNFPGRFSGRQFSNSRSEMNVSTLELGDSALYLCASSPTQGSDTQYFGPGTRLTVL.

The chain is built from TRBV27 and TRBJ2-2, with D maybe TRBD2 (5 bases). This CDR3 is built from 14 residues. Germline-derived CDR1 and CDR2 are MNHEY and SMNVEV (reference sequence). Trimming cost V 5 bases and J 6 bases, with 13 bases left between them. The CDR3 DNA sequence: TGTGCCAGCAGTCGGATCCTGGGAGCCGGGGAGCTGTTTTTT. Amino acid sequence: CASSRILGAGELFF.

This chain connects TRBV12-3 or TRBV12-4 to TRBJ1-3; D is unclear. Trimming cost V 3 bases and J 2 bases, with 5 bases left between them. The CDR3 extends over 13 amino acids. CDR3 coding DNA: TGTGCCAGCAGTTTCGGGGCTGGAAACACCATATATTTT. The encoded protein is CASSFGAGNTIYF.

This clonotype was recorded a few times. The chain recombines TRBV28 with TRBJ2-7; D unresolved. V lost 0 bases to trimming and J lost 2 bases, with 11 bases between them. The CDR3 is made up of 15 amino acids. Germline loops: CDR1 MDHEN, CDR2 SYDVKM. The CDR3 DNA sequence: TGTGCCAGCAGTTTATGCAAGGTCTGGCCCTACGAGCAGTACTTC. Amino acid sequence: CASSLCKVWPYEQYF.

This clonotype appeared once. No conserved phenylalanine or tryptophan is present at the end of the CDR3, so a read error is the likely explanation. The chain links TRBV5-1 to TRBJ1-1, with unresolved D. Trimming pared 5 bases from V and 4 bases from J, leaving 12 bases between. The germline V gene encodes CDR1 SGHRS and CDR2 YFSETQ. CDR3 size: 13 residues. The DNA of the CDR3 is TGCGCCAGCAGTACTCGGGAAGGCACTGAAGCTTTCTTG. Its protein is CASSTREGTEAFL.

The chain carries TRBV5-1 and TRBJ2-1; 12 bases agree with TRBD2. The J segment lost 8 bases and the V segment lost 4 bases, leaving 10 bases of the junction unmatched. CDR3 length: 16 amino acids. CDR1 and CDR2 (germline): SGHRS, YFSETQ. The DNA of the CDR3 is TGCGCCAGCAGCCCGCGGACTAGCGGGACGGTATATGAGCAGTTCTTC. Translated: CASSPRTSGTVYEQFF.

The rearrangement joins TRBV12-3 or TRBV12-4 to TRBJ2-1, with 7 bases matching TRBD2. V lost 2 bases to trimming and J lost 2 bases; unmatched junction nucleotides: 9. CDR3 length equals 17 residues. The CDR3 loop is CASSLRVASGPYNEQFF. Here the CDR3 DNA reads TGTGCCAGCAGTTTAAGGGTTGCTAGCGGACCCTACAATGAGCAGTTCTTC.

The rearrangement joins TRBV28 to TRBJ2-3; unclear D gene. Trimming took 4 bases from V and 3 from J, leaving 8 bases between them. This CDR3 contains 13 residues. Germline V gene sequence: CDR1 MDHEN, CDR2 SYDVKM. The CDR3 loop reads CASSSPVTDTQYF. DNA of the CDR3: TGTGCCAGCAGTTCCCCAGTTACAGATACGCAGTATTTT.

The rearrangement links TRBV6-1 to TRBJ1-6; D unclear. Between the trimmed V and J ends, which lost 8 bases and 4 bases, there was a span of 18 bases. CDR3 length equals 16 residues. CDR1 is MNHNS and CDR2 is SASEGT in the germline V gene. The CDR3 bases are TGTGCCAGCTGTGCGAGGGAAAGAGGTTATAATTCACCCCTCCACTTT. Residues: CASCARERGYNSPLHF.

This clonotype was counted a few times. V and J are TRBV28 and TRBJ2-1, with D perhaps assigned TRBD1 or TRBD2 (5 bases each). Germline loops: CDR1 MDHEN, CDR2 SYDVKM. V gave up 8 bases and J gave up 4 bases, with 9 bases separating them. CDR3 length: 12 residues. The CDR3 loop reads CASGTRYNEQFF. The DNA of the CDR3 is TGTGCCAGCGGGACCAGATACAATGAGCAGTTCTTC.

The V call is TRBV27, the J call TRBJ2-7, with a possible D match to TRBD1 (6 bases). There are 13 residues in the CDR3. V was shortened by 6 bases and J by 2 bases, with 11 bases between the two germline ends. Germline CDR1 reads MNHEY; CDR2 reads SMNVEV (reference sequence). CDR3 in amino acids: CASREGHAYEQYF. The CDR3, as DNA: TGTGCCAGCAGAGAGGGACATGCCTACGAGCAGTACTTC.

The J gene is TRBJ1-2, the V gene TRBV11-2; no firm D call. The CDR3 spans 14 residues. V gave up 3 bases and J gave up 3 bases, with 11 bases separating them. CDR1 SGHAT and CDR2 FQNNGV come from the germline V gene. The CDR3, as DNA: TGTGCCAGCAGCTTTGGTCCAGTCTACTATGGCTACACCTTC. Amino acid sequence: CASSFGPVYYGYTF. The entire variable domain, with the rest obtained from reference TRBV11-2 and TRBJ1-2, is as follows: EAGVAQSPRYKIIEKRQSVAFWCNPISGHATLYWYQQILGQGPKLLIQFQNNGVVDDSQLPKDRFSAERLKGVDSTLKIQPAKLEDSAVYLCASSFGPVYYGYTFGSGTRLTVV.

This clonotype has more than one count but fewer than ten. The V and J genes are TRBV24-1 and TRBJ2-3, with D unresolved. Germline V gene lookup returns CDR1 KGHDR and CDR2 SFDVKD. The CDR3 consists of 16 residues. V lost 0 bases to trimming and J lost 2 bases, with 11 bases between them. The CDR3 sequence: CATSDLNGPYTDTQYF. DNA of the CDR3: TGTGCCACCAGTGATTTGAACGGGCCCTACACAGATACGCAGTATTTT.

The rearrangement uses TRBV15 and TRBJ1-2, with 12 bases fitting TRBD1. The CDR3 runs 16 residues. Germline lookup yields CDR1 LNHNV and CDR2 YYDKDF (reference sequence). The junction had 9 bases not matched to a gene; V was cut back by 3 bases and J by 7 bases. The DNA of the CDR3 is TGTGCCACCAGCAGGCCCCCGGGACAGGGGGCGGGTGGCTACACCTTC. Amino acids: CATSRPPGQGAGGYTF. The full variable domain, its missing parts supplied by reference TRBV15 and TRBJ1-2, is DAMVIQNPRYQVTQFGKPVTLSCSQTLNHNVMYWYQQKSSQAPKLLFHYYDKDFNNEADTPDNFQSRRPNTSFCFLDIRSPGLGDTAMYLCATSRPPGQGAGGYTFGSGTRLTVV.

This clonotype was seen more than once but under ten times. This chain connects TRBV20-1 to TRBJ2-1, with TRBD2 matching 7 bases. CDR1 and CDR2 from the germline V gene are DFQATT and SNEGSKA (reference sequence). There are 12 residues in the CDR3. Trimming cost V 1 base and J 9 bases; bases outside gene matches: 3. The chain's CDR3 is CSARGGGGEQFF. As DNA, the CDR3 is TGCAGTGCTAGAGGGGGCGGGGGTGAGCAGTTCTTC.

V usage is TRBV20-1 and J usage is TRBJ1-2; perhaps TRBD1 as D (6 bases). The CDR3 length is 16 residues. CDR1 and CDR2 from the germline V gene are DFQATT and SNEGSKA (reference sequence). The V end was cut by 1 base, the J end by 5 bases, with 20 bases between. In DNA, the CDR3 is TGCAGTGCTAGAGTGGGGGGGGCCCTCCCTTGGTATGGCTACACCTTC. This sequence encodes CSARVGGALPWYGYTF.

This clonotype was picked up a small number of times. CDR3 bases: TGTGCCACCAGTGAATTCTACACAGATACGCAGTATTTT. It yields the protein CATSEFYTDTQYF. The rearrangement links TRBV24-1 to TRBJ2-3; no clear D. CDR1 is KGHDR and CDR2 is SFDVKD in the germline V gene. V was cut by 4 bases and J by 2 bases, with 6 bases left in between. This CDR3 comprises 13 residues.

This clonotype was observed many times. The J gene is TRBJ2-5, the V gene TRBV20-1; 8 nucleotides align to TRBD2. This CDR3 has 13 residues. V was pared by 6 bases and J by 5 bases, with 8 bases of the junction left unmatched. Per the germline V gene, CDR1 is DFQATT and CDR2 is SNEGSKA (reference sequence). The CDR3 loop is CSARTSLQETQYF. The CDR3 nucleotides are TGCAGTGCCCGGACTAGCCTCCAGGAGACCCAGTACTTC.

The chain combines TRBV29-1 with TRBJ2-2, with D tentatively TRBD1 (5 bases). The CDR3 extends over 14 amino acids. Trimming removed 1 base from V and 4 bases from J, with 10 bases in between. Germline lookup yields CDR1 SQVTM and CDR2 ANQGSEA. CDR3 DNA: TGCAGCGTTGAAGCAGGGTTGGGCACCGGGGAGCTGTTTTTT. It specifies CSVEAGLGTGELFF.

The V and J genes are TRBV20-1 and TRBJ1-2; 9 bases agree with TRBD1. J was trimmed by 8 bases and V by 4 bases; bases with no gene match: 8. The CDR3 contains 13 residues. Germline V CDR1 and CDR2: DFQATT, SNEGSKA (reference sequence). The CDR3 sequence: CSAKNDRGSGYTF. For the CDR3, the DNA is TGCAGTGCTAAGAACGACAGGGGGAGCGGCTACACCTTC.

The chain recombines TRBV11-2 with TRBJ2-1, with D possibly being TRBD2 (5 bases). Germline V CDR1 and CDR2: SGHAT, FQNNGV. The CDR3 runs 19 residues. This CDR3 is CAAAESLGIGEESYNEQFF. The DNA for the CDR3 is TGTGCAGCAGCGGAGAGCTTGGGGATTGGGGAAGAATCCTACAATGAGCAGTTCTTC.

This sequence joins TRBV5-1 and TRBJ2-3; D assignment may be TRBD1 or TRBD2 (5 bases each). The CDR3 runs 14 residues. CDR1 is SGHRS, CDR2 YFSETQ, per germline. Trimming left V 2 bases short and J 2 bases short, with 9 bases between. CDR3 in DNA: TGCGCCAGCAGCTTCCCGGGGACCACAGATACGCAGTATTTT. It codes for CASSFPGTTDTQYF.